Only a few counts were recorded for the clone carrying this T cell receptor (beta chain). The data derive from a study of early T cells in non-severe SARS-CoV-2 infection. Study as a whole: Bulk RNA from unsorted whole blood was sequenced; chains were unpaired.

V shed 5 bases and J shed 0 bases, with 11 bases lying between them. The length of the CDR3 is 14 residues. Germline V lookup: CDR1 SGHAT, CDR2 FQNNGV. A single record per CDR3 protein comes from TCRdb applying MiXCR to the 5' RACE reads. The table has tens of thousands of distinct CDR3 sequences, about 14% seen once. This receptor was obtained from an adult who was a healthcare worker with PCR-confirmed SARS-CoV-2 infection or an uninfected control (not recorded which). Sequences were obtained from whole blood. This chain joins TRBV11-2 and TRBJ2-7; weak D call: TRBD1 (5 bases). This CDR3 is CASSPGHLSYEQYF. The DNA for the CDR3 is TGTGCCAGCAGCCCCGGACACCTCTCCTACGAGCAGTACTTC.